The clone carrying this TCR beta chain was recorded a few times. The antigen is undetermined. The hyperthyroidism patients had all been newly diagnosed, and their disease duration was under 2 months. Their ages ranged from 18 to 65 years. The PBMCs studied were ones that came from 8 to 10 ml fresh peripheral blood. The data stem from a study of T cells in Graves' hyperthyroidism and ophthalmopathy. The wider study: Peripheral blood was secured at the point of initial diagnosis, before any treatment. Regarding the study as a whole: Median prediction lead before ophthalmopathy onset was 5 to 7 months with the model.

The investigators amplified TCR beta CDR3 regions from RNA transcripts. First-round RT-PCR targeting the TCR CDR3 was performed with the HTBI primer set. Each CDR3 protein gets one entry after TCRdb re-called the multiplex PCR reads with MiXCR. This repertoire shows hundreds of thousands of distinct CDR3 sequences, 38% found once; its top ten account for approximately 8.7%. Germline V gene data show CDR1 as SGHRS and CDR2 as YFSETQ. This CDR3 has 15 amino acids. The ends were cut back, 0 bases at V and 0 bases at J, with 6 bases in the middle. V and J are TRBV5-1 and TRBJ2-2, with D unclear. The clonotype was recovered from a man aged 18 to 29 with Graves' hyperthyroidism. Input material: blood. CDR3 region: CASSLEAPNTGELFF. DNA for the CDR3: TGCGCCAGCAGCTTGGAGGCTCCGAACACCGGGGAGCTGTTTTTT.